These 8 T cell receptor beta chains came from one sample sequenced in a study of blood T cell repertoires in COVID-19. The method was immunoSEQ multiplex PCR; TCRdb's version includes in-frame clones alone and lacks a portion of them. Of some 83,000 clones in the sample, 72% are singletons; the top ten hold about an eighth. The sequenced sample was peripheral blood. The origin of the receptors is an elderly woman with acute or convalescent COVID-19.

CDR3 sequence (DNA): TGCGCCAGCAGCTTGGAGACAGGGCAGAACACCGGGGAGCTGTTTTTT. Translated, it gives CASSLETGQNTGELFF. The gene calls are TRBV5-1 and TRBJ2-2; 7 bases match TRBD1. V was pared by 0 bases and J by 1 base, with 3 bases of the junction left unmatched. The CDR3 covers 16 residues. Germline CDR1 is SGHRS and CDR2 is YFSETQ. Supplemented by reference TRBV5-1 and TRBJ2-2, the full variable domain reads KAGVTQTPRYLIKTRGQQVTLSCSPISGHRSVSWYQQTPGQGLQFLFEYFSETQRNKGNFPGRFSGRQFSNSRSEMNVSTLELGDSALYLCASSLETGQNTGELFFGEGSRLTVL.

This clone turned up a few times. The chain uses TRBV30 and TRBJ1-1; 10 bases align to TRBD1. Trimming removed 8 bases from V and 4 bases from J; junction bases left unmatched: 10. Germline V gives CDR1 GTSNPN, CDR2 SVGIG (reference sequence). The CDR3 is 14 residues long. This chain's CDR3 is CAGVRDRGTTEAFF. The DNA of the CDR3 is TGTGCCGGAGTCCGGGACAGGGGAACCACTGAAGCTTTCTTT.

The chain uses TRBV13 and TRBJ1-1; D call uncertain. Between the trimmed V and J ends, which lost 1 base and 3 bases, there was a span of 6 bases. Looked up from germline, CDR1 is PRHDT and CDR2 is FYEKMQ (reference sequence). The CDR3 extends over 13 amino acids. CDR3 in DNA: TGTGCCAGCAGCTTAGTGAGGGACACTGAAGCTTTCTTT. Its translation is CASSLVRDTEAFF. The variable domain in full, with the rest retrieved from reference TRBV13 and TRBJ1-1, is AAGVIQSPRHLIKEKRETATLKCYPIPRHDTVYWYQQGPGQDPQFLISFYEKMQSDKGSIPDRFSAQQFSDYHSELNMSSLELGDSALYFCASSLVRDTEAFFGQGTRLTVV.

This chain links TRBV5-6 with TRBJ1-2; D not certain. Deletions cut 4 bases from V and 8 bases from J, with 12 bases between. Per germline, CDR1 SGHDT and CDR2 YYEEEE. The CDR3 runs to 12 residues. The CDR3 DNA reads TGTGCCAGCAGCCGTAACACGTTCGGCTACACCTTC. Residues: CASSRNTFGYTF.

The CDR3 nucleotides read TGCGCCAGCAGCTTGGGGGCAGCGGGGGGCACAGATACGCAGTATTTT. Residues: CASSLGAAGGTDTQYF. The chain carries TRBV5-1 and TRBJ2-3; TRBD2 matches at 8 bases. The CDR3 is 16 residues long. Looked up from germline, CDR1 is SGHRS and CDR2 is YFSETQ. The ends lost 0 bases at V and 1 base at J; junction bases unmatched: 4.

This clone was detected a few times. CDR3 coding DNA: TGTGCCAGCAGTTTTTTATCTAGCGGGGACTACACCGGGGAGCTGTTTTTT. Its protein is CASSFLSSGDYTGELFF. V and J are TRBV27 and TRBJ2-2, with 9 bases identical to TRBD2. J lost 3 bases, V lost 3 bases, and 8 bases had no gene match. Germline-derived CDR1 and CDR2 are MNHEY and SMNVEV (reference sequence). The CDR3 contains 17 residues.

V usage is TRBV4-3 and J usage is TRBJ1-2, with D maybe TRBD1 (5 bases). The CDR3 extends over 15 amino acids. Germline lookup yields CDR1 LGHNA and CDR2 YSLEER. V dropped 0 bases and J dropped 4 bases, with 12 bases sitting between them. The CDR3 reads CASSQDTSGLYGYTF. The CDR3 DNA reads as TGCGCCAGCAGCCAAGATACGTCAGGGCTCTATGGCTACACCTTC.

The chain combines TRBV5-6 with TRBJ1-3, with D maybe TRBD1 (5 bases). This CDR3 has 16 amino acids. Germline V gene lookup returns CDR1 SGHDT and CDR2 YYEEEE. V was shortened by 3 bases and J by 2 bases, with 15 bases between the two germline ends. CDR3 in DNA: TGTGCCAGCAGCTCTTTGTGGGGGGTCCCTGGAAACACCATATATTTT. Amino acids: CASSSLWGVPGNTIYF.